Listed below are T cell receptor beta chains from one sample, sequenced in a study of metastatic and nonmetastatic thyroid tumors. MiXCR reprocessed the PCR reads for TCRdb. The data show around 4,100 clones, 35% seen once. Sequencing was done on a sample of adjacent normal tissue. These receptors all stem from a female donor with papillary thyroid cancer or a benign thyroid nodule (not recorded which). Some clones in this sample may be carry-over from other donors' samples. The CDR3 runs from the conserved cysteine through the conserved F or W. A D gene is named only where the DNA matches it firmly. Clone size is stated in some rows and not others, as once, few, many or a class when expanded.

d_call	clone_size	v_call	j_call	cdr3_aa	cdr3_nt
NA	few	TRBV6-2/TRBV6-3	TRBJ1-1	CASSPSGNTEAFF	TGTGCCAGCAGTCCCTCAGGGAACACTGAAGCTTTCTTT
NA	few	TRBV28	TRBJ2-6	CASSLRTLLLPGANVLTF	TGTGCCAGCAGCCTCAGGACGCTCCTCTTACCTGGGGCCAACGTCCTGACTTTC
NA	large	TRBV7-9	TRBJ2-2	CASSYGVAGELFF	TGTGCCAGCAGCTATGGGGTAGCCGGGGAGCTGTTTTTT
NA	NA	TRBV27	TRBJ2-3	CASSLPGTDTQYF	TGTGCCAGCAGTTTACCGGGGACAGATACGCAGTATTTT
NA	NA	TRBV28	TRBJ1-4	CASSGDRREKLFF	TGTGCCAGCAGTGGGGACCGCCGTGAAAAACTGTTTTTT
NA	NA	TRBV20-1	TRBJ1-1	CSARDGAGGGRNTEAFF	TGCAGTGCTAGAGATGGGGCGGGCGGGGGCAGGAACACTGAAGCTTTCTTT
NA	few	TRBV28	TRBJ1-2	CASSSPSRGDMYGYTF	TGTGCCAGCAGTTCCCCATCCAGGGGCGATATGTATGGCTACACCTTC
TRBD2	NA	TRBV19	TRBJ2-7	CASSPPGLGVYEQYF	TGTGCCAGTAGTCCTCCAGGACTAGGAGTCTACGAGCAGTACTTC
TRBD2	large	TRBV6-1	TRBJ2-1	CASSRLAGANEQFF	TGTGCCAGCAGCAGACTAGCGGGAGCGAATGAGCAGTTCTTC
TRBD2	NA	TRBV20-1	TRBJ2-3	CSAGGSWADTQYF	TGCAGTGCTGGCGGGAGTTGGGCAGATACGCAGTATTTT
NA	few	TRBV6-5	TRBJ1-3	CASSSTGLSGNTIYF	TGTGCCAGCAGTTCTACGGGTCTCTCTGGAAACACCATATATTTT
NA	few	TRBV30	TRBJ2-2	CDSSRDGGTGELFF	TGTGACTCCAGCCGGGACGGAGGGACCGGTGAGCTGTTTTTT
NA	few	TRBV6-1	TRBJ1-1	CASSPGISPEAFF	TGTGCCAGCAGCCCCGGGATCAGTCCTGAAGCTTTCTTT
TRBD1	few	TRBV2	TRBJ2-7	CASSGQVRWYEQYF	TGTGCCAGCAGCGGACAGGTCCGGTGGTACGAGCAGTACTTC
NA	many	TRBV6-1	TRBJ2-2	CASSEINTGELFF	TGTGCCAGCAGCGAGATAAACACCGGGGAGCTGTTTTTT
NA	NA	TRBV6-1	TRBJ2-3	CASSIWDTQYF	TGTGCCAGCAGTATCTGGGATACGCAGTATTTT
TRBD1	NA	TRBV6-1	TRBJ1-2	CASGQGAEGYTF	TGTGCCAGCGGACAGGGGGCGGAGGGCTACACCTTC
TRBD2	few	TRBV4-2	TRBJ2-1	CASSQVTSGRNEQFF	TGTGCCAGCAGCCAAGTGACTAGCGGGAGAAATGAGCAGTTCTTC
TRBD1	NA	TRBV5-5	TRBJ2-7	CASSFEGQGLEQYF	TGTGCCAGCAGCTTTGAGGGACAGGGCCTCGAGCAGTACTTC
NA	NA	TRBV20-1	TRBJ1-2	CSAPRRDCYTF	TGCAGTGCGCCCCGGAGGGATTGCTACACCTTC
NA	few	TRBV11-2	TRBJ2-1	CASSLVYLSGFYNEQFF	TGTGCCAGCAGCTTAGTATATCTCAGCGGATTTTACAATGAGCAGTTCTTC
NA	NA	TRBV7-2	TRBJ2-2	CASSPRGANTGELFF	TGTGCCAGCAGCCCCAGGGGCGCGAACACCGGGGAGCTGTTTTTT
NA	NA	TRBV6-1	TRBJ1-2	CASSPGQDPTYGYTF	TGTGCCAGCAGCCCCGGACAAGATCCTACCTATGGCTACACCTTC
NA	few	TRBV12-3/TRBV12-4	TRBJ2-2	CASSWGRPGELFF	TGTGCCAGCAGTTGGGGGAGGCCCGGGGAGCTGTTTTTT
NA	NA	TRBV15	TRBJ2-1	CATSRNPLASSSYNEQFF	TGTGCCACCAGCAGAAACCCCCTAGCGTCCAGCTCCTACAATGAGCAGTTCTTC
TRBD2	NA	TRBV3-1	TRBJ2-1	CASSPVGLAGVREQFF	TGTGCCAGCAGCCCCGTGGGACTAGCGGGAGTTCGGGAGCAGTTCTTC
NA	medium-sized	TRBV9	TRBJ2-1	CASSGRDSNYNEQFF	TGTGCCAGCAGCGGCCGGGACTCTAACTACAATGAGCAGTTCTTC
NA	NA	TRBV7-3	TRBJ2-1	CASSLKPTAYNEQFF	TGTGCCAGCAGCCTCAAACCCACTGCTTACAATGAGCAGTTCTTC
TRBD1	few	TRBV6-2/TRBV6-3	TRBJ1-2	CASSYTRQGNNYGYTF	TGTGCCAGCAGTTACACCCGACAGGGAAATAACTATGGCTACACCTTC